This TCR beta chain was observed in a study of T-cell reconstitution after alpha-beta-depleted transplantation in children. General study results and limits: TCRbeta diversity was high at day 60 in some patients (a result of surviving recipient T cells and thymic progenitors). One year after transplant, T-cell counts and diversity came mostly from newly produced T cells. Expanded graft clones, several hundred of them, were reportedly the source of alpha-beta T cells about two months after transplant.

Molecular barcoding with unique molecular identifiers was used for the TCRbeta library. TCRdb analysed the PCR reads with MiXCR anew, one entry per CDR3 protein. The sample records some 600,000 distinct CDR3 sequences, 10% to 15% being singletons. As concerns this clonotype: What it binds is unknown.

V was pared by 10 bases and J by 0 bases, with 10 bases between. Germline V gene data show CDR1 as WSHSY and CDR2 as SAAADI. This CDR3 spans 12 amino acids. This clonotype was sampled from a male patient between 10 and 17 years old who had a stem cell transplant for acute myeloid leukemia, so the T cells may come from the graft donor. Source: PBMCs, mostly from graft donor cells, taken 360 days after TCRalphabeta/CD19-depleted stem cell transplant. The V and J genes are TRBV10-2 and TRBJ2-7; possible D gene TRBD2, 5 bases. The CDR3 region is CATAGASYEQYF. In DNA, the CDR3 is TGCGCCACCGCGGGTGCCTCCTACGAGCAGTACTTC.